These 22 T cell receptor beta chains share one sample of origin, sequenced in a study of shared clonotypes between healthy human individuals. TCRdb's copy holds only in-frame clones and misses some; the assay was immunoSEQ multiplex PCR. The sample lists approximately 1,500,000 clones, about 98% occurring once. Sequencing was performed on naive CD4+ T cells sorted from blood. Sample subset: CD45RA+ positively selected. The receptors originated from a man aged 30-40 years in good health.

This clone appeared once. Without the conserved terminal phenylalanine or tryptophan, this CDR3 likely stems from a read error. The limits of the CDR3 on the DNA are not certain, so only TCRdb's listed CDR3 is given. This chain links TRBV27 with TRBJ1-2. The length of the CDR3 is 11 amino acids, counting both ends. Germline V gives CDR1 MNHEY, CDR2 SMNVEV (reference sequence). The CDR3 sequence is CASSSPRGGEV.

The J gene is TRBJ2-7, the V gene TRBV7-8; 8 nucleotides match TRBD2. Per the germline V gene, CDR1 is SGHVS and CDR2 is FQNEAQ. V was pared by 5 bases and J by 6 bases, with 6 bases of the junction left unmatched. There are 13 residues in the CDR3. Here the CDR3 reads CASSQGRGGEQYF. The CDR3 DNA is TGTGCCAGCAGCCAAGGTCGGGGGGGCGAGCAGTACTTC.

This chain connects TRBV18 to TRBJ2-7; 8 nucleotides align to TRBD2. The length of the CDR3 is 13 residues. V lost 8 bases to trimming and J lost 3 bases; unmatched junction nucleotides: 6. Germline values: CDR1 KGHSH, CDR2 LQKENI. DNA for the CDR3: TGTGCCAGCACCCAAGCGGGAGTCTACGAGCAGTACTTC. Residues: CASTQAGVYEQYF.

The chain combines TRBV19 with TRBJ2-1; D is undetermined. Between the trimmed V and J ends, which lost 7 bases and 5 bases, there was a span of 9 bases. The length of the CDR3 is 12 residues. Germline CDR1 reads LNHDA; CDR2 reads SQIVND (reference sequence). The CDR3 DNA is TGTGCCAGTAAAGGGCTAGACAATGAGCAGTTCTTC. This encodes CASKGLDNEQFF.

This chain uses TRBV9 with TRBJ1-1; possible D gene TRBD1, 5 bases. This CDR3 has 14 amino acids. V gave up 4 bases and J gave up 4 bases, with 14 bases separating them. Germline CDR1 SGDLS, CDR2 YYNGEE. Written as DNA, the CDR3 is TGTGCCAGCAGCCCCCGCGGGGGAACCACTGAAGCTTTCTTT. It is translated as CASSPRGGTTEAFF.

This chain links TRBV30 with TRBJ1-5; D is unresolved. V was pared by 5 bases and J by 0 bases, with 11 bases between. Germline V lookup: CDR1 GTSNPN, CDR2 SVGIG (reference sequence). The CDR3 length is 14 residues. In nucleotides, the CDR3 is TGTGCCTGGGCCCCAGGATATAGCAATCAGCCCCAGCATTTT. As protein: CAWAPGYSNQPQHF.

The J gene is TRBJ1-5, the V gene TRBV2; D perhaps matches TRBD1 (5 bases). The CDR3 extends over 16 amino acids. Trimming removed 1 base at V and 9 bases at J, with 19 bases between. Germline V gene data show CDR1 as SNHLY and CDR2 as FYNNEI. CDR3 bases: TGTGCCAGCAGTGAAGTGAGCAGGGTGGGCTCGGTGCCCCAGCATTTT. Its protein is CASSEVSRVGSVPQHF. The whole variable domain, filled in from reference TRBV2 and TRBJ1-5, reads EPEVTQTPSHQVTQMGQEVILRCVPISNHLYFYWYRQILGQKVEFLVSFYNNEISEKSEIFDDQFSVERPDGSNFTLKIRSTKLEDSAMYFCASSEVSRVGSVPQHFGDGTRLSIL.

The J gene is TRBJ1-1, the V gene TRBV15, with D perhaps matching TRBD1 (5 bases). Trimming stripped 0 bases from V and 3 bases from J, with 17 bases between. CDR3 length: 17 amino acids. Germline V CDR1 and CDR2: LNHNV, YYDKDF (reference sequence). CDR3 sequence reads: CATSRDLSVREYTEAFF. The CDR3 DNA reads TGTGCCACCAGCAGAGATTTAAGCGTCAGGGAATACACTGAAGCTTTCTTT.

This CDR3 reads CASRFRRRDPSGQTQYF. CDR3 sequence (DNA): TGTGCCAGCAGGTTCCGACGCCGGGACCCATCGGGGCAGACCCAGTACTTC. The genes are TRBV7-3 and TRBJ2-5; D may correspond to TRBD1 or TRBD2 (5 bases each). The germline V gene has CDR1 SGHTA and CDR2 FQGTGA. Between the trimmed V and J ends, which lost 6 bases and 6 bases, there was a span of 26 bases. The CDR3 spans 17 residues.

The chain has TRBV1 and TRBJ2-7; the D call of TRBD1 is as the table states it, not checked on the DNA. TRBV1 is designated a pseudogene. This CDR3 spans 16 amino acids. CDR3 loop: CTSSQGGTGPSYEQYF. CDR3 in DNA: TGCACCAGCAGCCAAGGGGGGACAGGTCCTTCCTACGAGCAGTACTTC.

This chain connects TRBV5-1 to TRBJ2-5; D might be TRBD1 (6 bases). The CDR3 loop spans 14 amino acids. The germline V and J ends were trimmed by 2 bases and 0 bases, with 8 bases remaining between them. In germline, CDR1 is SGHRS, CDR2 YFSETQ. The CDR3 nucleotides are TGCGCCAGCAGCTTAGGACAGAACCAAGAGACCCAGTACTTC. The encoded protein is CASSLGQNQETQYF.

In DNA, the CDR3 is TGTGCCAGCAGTTACCCAAGGGGGATCGGCGAGACCCAGTACTTC. Translating gives CASSYPRGIGETQYF. V is TRBV6-5 and J is TRBJ2-5; tentative D call: TRBD1 (6 bases). The CDR3 consists of 15 residues. Looked up from germline, CDR1 is MNHEY and CDR2 is SVGAGI. The V end was cut by 2 bases, the J end by 5 bases, with 15 bases between.

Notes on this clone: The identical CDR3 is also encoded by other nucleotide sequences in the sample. CDR3 in DNA: TGCAGCGTTGGAGGGACTGAAGCTTTCTTT. The encoded protein is CSVGGTEAFF. V gene TRBV29-1 combines with J gene TRBJ1-1; no clear D. This CDR3 has 10 amino acids. V was clipped by 4 bases and J by 5 bases, with 5 bases between them. Germline V CDR1 and CDR2: SQVTM, ANQGSEA.

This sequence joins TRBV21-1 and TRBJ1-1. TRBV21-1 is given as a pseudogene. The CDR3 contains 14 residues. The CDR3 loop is CASSKGGISTEAFF. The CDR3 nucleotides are TGTGCCAGCAGCAAAGGGGGGATTAGCACTGAAGCTTTCTTT.

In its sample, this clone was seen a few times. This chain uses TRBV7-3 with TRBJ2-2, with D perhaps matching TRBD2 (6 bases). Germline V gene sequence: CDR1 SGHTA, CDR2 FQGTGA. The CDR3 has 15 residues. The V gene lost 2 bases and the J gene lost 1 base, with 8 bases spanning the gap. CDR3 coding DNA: TGTGCCAGCAGCTTAGGCGGGGTGAACACCGGGGAGCTGTTTTTT. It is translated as CASSLGGVNTGELFF.

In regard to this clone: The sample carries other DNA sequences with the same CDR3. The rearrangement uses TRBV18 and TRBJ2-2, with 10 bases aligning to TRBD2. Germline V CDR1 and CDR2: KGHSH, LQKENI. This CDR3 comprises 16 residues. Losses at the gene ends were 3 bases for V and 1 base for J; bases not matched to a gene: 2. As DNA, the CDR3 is TGTGCCAGCTCACCCACTAGCGGGGTGAACACCGGGGAGCTGTTTTTT. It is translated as CASSPTSGVNTGELFF.

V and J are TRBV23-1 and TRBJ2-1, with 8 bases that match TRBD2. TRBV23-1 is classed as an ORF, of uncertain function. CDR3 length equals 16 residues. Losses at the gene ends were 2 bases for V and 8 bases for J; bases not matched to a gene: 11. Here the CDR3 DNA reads TGCGCCAGCAGTCAACAAAAAGGACTAGCAGCGCATGAGCAGTTCTTC. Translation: CASSQQKGLAAHEQFF.

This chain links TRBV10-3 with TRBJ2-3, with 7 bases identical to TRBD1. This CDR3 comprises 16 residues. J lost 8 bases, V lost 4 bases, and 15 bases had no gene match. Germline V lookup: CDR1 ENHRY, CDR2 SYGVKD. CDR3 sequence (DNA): TGTGCCATCAGTGTCGGGACAGTGGCCGGGGTTGGTACGCAGTATTTT. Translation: CAISVGTVAGVGTQYF.

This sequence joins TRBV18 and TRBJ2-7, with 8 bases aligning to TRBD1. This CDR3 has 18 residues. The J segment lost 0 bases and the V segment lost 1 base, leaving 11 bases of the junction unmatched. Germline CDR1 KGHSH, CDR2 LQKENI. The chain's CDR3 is CASSPLPGGSIRSYEQYF. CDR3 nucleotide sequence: TGTGCCAGCTCACCACTTCCAGGGGGCTCCATCCGCTCCTACGAGCAGTACTTC.

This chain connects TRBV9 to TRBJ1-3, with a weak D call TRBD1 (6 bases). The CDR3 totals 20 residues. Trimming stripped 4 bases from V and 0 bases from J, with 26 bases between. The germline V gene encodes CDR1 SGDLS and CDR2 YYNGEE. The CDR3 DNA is TGTGCCAGCAGCCTCTCGGCAGGGGCTATCTATAATACCTCTGGAAACACCATATATTTT. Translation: CASSLSAGAIYNTSGNTIYF.

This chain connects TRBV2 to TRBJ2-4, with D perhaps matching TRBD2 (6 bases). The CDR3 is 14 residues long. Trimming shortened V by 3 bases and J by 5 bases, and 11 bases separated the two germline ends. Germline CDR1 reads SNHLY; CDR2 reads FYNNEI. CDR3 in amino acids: CASSDWTNQNIQYF. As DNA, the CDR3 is TGTGCCAGCAGTGACTGGACTAATCAAAACATTCAGTACTTC.

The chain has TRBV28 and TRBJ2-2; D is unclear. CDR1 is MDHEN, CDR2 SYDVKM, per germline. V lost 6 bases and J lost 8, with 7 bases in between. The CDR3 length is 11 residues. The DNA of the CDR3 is TGTGCCAGCAGCGTTTTTGGGGAGCTGTTTTTT. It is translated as CASSVFGELFF.